The TCR beta chain under discussion was sequenced for a study of PD-L1 blockade in urothelial cancer. Germline V gene data show CDR1 as SQVTM and CDR2 as ANQGSEA. The length of the CDR3 is 12 residues. Trimming removed 2 bases at V and 5 bases at J, with 9 bases between. Each patient gave between 1 and 8 samples, pretreatment and on-treatment. Measured with immunoSEQ multiplex PCR; TCRdb has only the in-frame clones, and not every one. The sample carries about 26,000 clones, 75% to 90% recorded once. The TCR comes from a man aged 55 to 70 with urothelial cancer. The source was PBMCs, collected around atezolizumab (anti-PD-L1) treatment. The V and J genes are TRBV29-1 and TRBJ2-5, with D perhaps TRBD2 (6 bases). The CDR3 bases are TGCAGCGTTGAACGGGGGTCCGAGACCCAGTACTTC. Residues: CSVERGSETQYF.